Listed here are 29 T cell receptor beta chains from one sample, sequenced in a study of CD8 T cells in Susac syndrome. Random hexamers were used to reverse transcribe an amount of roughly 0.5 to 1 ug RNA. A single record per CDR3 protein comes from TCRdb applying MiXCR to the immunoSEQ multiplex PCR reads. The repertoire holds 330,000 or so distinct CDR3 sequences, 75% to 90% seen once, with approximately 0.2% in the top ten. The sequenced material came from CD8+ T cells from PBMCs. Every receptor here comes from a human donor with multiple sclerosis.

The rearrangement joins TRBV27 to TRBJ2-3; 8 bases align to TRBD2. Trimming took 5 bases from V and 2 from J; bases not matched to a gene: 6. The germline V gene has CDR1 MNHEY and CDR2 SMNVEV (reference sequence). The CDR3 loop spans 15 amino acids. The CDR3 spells CASSIIAGYTDTQYF. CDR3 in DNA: TGTGCCAGCAGTATTATAGCGGGGTACACAGATACGCAGTATTTT.

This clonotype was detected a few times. In nucleotides, the CDR3 is TGTGCCAGCAGCCAGGGGCCCCTTTCCTACGAGCAGTACTTC. Its protein is CASSQGPLSYEQYF. The chain links TRBV27 to TRBJ2-7, with D maybe TRBD1 (6 bases). CDR3 length: 14 amino acids. Germline loops: CDR1 MNHEY, CDR2 SMNVEV (reference sequence). Deletions cut 6 bases from V and 1 base from J, with 13 bases between.

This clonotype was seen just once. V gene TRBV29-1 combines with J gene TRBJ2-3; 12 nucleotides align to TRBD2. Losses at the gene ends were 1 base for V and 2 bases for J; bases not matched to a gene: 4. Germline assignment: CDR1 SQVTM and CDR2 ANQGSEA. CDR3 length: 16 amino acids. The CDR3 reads CSVEGTSGTLTDTQYF. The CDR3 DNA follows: TGCAGCGTTGAAGGGACTAGCGGGACCCTCACAGATACGCAGTATTTT.

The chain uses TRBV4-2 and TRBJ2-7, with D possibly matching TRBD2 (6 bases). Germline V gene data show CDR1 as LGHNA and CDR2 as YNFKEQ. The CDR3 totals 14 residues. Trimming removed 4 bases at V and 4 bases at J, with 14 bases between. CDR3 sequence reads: CASSPYRGGYEQYF. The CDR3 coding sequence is TGTGCCAGCAGCCCCTATCGGGGAGGATACGAGCAGTACTTC.

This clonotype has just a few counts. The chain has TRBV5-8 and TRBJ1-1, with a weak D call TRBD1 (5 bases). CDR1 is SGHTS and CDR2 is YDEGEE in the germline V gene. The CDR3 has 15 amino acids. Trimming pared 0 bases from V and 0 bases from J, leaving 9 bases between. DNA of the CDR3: TGTGCCAGCAGCTTGGAAGGGGAGATGAACACTGAAGCTTTCTTT. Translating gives CASSLEGEMNTEAFF.

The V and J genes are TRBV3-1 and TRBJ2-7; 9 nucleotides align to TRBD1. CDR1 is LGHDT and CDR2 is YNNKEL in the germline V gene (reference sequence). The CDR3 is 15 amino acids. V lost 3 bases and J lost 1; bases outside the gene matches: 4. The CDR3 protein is CASSQSGQGSYEQYF. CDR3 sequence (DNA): TGTGCCAGCAGCCAGTCGGGACAGGGTTCCTACGAGCAGTACTTC.

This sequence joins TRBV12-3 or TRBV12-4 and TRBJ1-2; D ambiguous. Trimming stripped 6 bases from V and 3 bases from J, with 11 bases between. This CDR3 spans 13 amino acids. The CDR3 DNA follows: TGTGCCAGCAGCCGACCTGGGGACTATGGCTACACCTTC. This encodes CASSRPGDYGYTF.

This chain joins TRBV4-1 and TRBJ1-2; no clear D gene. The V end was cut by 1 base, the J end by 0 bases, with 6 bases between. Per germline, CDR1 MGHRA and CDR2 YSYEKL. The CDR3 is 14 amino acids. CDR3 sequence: CASSQVSANYGYTF. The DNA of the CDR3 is TGCGCCAGCAGCCAAGTTTCAGCTAACTATGGCTACACCTTC.

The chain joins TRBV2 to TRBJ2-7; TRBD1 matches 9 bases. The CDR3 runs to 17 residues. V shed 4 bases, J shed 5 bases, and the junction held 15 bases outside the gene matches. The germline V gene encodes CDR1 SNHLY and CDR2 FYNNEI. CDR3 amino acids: CASSVRGGQGSFHEQYF. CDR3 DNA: TGTGCCAGCAGTGTTCGTGGAGGACAGGGGAGTTTCCACGAGCAGTACTTC.

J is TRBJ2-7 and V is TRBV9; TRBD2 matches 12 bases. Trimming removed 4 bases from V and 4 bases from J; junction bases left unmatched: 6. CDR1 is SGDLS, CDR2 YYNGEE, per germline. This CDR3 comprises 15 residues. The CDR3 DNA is TGTGCCAGCAGCCCATCGGGACTAGCGGGTTACGAGCAGTACTTC. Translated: CASSPSGLAGYEQYF.

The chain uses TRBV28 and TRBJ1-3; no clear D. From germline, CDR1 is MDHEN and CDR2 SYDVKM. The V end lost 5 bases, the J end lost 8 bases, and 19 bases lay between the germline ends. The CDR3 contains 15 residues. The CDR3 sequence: CASSLIVSALDTIYF. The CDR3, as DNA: TGTGCCAGCAGTCTGATCGTGTCCGCCCTGGACACCATATATTTT.

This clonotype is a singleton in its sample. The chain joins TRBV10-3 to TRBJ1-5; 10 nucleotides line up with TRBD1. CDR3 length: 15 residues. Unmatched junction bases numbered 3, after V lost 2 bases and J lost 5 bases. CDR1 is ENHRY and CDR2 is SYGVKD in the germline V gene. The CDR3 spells CAISEPGTGDQPQHF. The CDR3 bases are TGTGCCATCAGTGAGCCGGGGACAGGGGATCAGCCCCAGCATTTT.

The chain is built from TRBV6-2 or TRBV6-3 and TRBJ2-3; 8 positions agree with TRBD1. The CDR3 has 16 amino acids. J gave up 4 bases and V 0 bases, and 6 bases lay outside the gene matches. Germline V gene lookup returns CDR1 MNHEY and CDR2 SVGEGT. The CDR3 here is CASSYSTGVNADTQYF. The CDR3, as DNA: TGTGCCAGCAGTTACTCGACAGGGGTGAACGCAGATACGCAGTATTTT.

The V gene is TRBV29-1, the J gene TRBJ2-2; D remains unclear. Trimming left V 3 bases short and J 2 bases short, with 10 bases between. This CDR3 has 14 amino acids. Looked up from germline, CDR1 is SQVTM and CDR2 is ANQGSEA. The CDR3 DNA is TGCAGCGTTGACTTGGGGTTTAACACCGGGGAGCTGTTTTTT. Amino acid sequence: CSVDLGFNTGELFF.

This CDR3 reads CASSEGMAYEQYF. CDR3 bases: TGTGCCAGCAGTGAGGGGATGGCCTACGAGCAGTACTTC. The V and J genes are TRBV25-1 and TRBJ2-7; unclear D gene. This CDR3 is built from 13 residues. The germline V gene has CDR1 MGHDK and CDR2 SYGVNS. Between the trimmed V and J ends, which lost 3 bases and 2 bases, there was a span of 8 bases.

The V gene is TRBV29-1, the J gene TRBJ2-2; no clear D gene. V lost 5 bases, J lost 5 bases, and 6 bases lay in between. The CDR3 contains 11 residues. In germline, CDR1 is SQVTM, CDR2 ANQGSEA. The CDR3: CSVTGTGELFF. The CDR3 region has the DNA TGCAGCGTTACTGGTACCGGGGAGCTGTTTTTT.

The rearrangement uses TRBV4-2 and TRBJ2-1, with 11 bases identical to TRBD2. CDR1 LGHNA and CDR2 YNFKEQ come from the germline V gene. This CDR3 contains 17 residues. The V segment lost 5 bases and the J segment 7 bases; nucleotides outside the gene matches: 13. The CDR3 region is CASSYLSGRAMGNEQFF. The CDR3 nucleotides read TGTGCCAGCAGCTATCTTAGCGGGAGGGCCATGGGAAATGAGCAGTTCTTC.

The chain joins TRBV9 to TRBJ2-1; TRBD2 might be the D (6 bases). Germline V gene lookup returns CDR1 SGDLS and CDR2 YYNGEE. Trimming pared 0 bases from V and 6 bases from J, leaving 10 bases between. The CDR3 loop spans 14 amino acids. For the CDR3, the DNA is TGTGCCAGCAGCGTAGGGGGGAGGCTCAATGAGCAGTTCTTC. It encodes CASSVGGRLNEQFF.

The CDR3 region has the DNA TGCAGCGTTGAAGATGCGTCAGATGAGCAGTTCTTC. This encodes CSVEDASDEQFF. This chain uses TRBV29-1 with TRBJ2-1; D is undetermined. The CDR3 consists of 12 residues. Germline V gives CDR1 SQVTM, CDR2 ANQGSEA. V was trimmed by 0 bases and J by 8 bases, leaving 8 bases between them.

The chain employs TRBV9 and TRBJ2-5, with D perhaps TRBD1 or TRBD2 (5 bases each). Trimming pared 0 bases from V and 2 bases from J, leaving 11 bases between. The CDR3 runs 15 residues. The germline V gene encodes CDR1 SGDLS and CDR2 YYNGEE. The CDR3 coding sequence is TGTGCCAGCAGCGTAGAGGGACGGGAACAAGAGACCCAGTACTTC. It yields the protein CASSVEGREQETQYF.

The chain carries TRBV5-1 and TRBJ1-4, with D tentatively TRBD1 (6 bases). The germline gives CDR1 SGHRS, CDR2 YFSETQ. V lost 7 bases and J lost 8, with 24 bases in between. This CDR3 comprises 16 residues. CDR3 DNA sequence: TGCGCCAGCGGTATGCGAGGGGGGAAGTATGACGAAAAACTGTTTTTT. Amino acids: CASGMRGGKYDEKLFF. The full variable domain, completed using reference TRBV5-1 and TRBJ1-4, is KAGVTQTPRYLIKTRGQQVTLSCSPISGHRSVSWYQQTPGQGLQFLFEYFSETQRNKGNFPGRFSGRQFSNSRSEMNVSTLELGDSALYLCASGMRGGKYDEKLFFGSGTQLSVL.

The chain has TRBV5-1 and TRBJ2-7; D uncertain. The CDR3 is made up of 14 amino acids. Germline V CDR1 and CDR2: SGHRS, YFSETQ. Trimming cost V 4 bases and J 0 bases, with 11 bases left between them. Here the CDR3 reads CASSPKQLSYEQYF. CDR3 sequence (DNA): TGCGCCAGCAGCCCCAAACAACTCTCCTACGAGCAGTACTTC.

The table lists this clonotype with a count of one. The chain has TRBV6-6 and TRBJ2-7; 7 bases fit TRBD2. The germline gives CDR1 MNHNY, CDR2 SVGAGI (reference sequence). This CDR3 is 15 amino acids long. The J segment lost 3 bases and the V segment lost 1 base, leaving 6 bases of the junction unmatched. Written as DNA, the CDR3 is TGTGCCAGCAGTTACTTTGGCGGGAGTGTCTACGAGCAGTACTTC. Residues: CASSYFGGSVYEQYF.

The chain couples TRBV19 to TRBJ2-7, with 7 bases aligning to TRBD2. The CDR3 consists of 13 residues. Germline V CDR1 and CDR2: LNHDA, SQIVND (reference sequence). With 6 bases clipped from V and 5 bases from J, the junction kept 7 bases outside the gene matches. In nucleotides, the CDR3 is TGTGCCAGTAGCCCGAGCGGGATCAACGAGCAGTACTTC. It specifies CASSPSGINEQYF.

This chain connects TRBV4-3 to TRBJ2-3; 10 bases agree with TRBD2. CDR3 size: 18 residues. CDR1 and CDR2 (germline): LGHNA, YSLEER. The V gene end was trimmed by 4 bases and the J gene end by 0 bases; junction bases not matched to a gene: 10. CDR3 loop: CASSRNRASGGSTDTQYF. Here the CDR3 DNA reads TGCGCCAGCAGCCGGAATAGGGCTAGCGGGGGAAGCACAGATACGCAGTATTTT.

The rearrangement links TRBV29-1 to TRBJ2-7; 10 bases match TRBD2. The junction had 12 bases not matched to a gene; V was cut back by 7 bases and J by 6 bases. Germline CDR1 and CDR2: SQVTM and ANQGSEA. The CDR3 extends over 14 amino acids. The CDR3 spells CSGLIAGGRPEQYF. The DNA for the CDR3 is TGCAGCGGCCTTATAGCGGGGGGCCGCCCCGAGCAGTACTTC.

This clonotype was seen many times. CDR3 in DNA: TGTGCCAGCAGCCCCTACAATGAGCAGTTCTTC. This sequence encodes CASSPYNEQFF. V and J are TRBV11-2 and TRBJ2-1, with no clear D. The CDR3 extends over 11 amino acids. V was clipped by 5 bases and J by 2 bases, with 1 base between them. Germline CDR1 SGHAT, CDR2 FQNNGV.

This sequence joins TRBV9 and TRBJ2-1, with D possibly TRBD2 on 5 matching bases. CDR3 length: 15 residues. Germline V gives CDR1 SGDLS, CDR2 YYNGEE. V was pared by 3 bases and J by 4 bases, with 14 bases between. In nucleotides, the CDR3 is TGTGCCAGCAGCGGGAGCGGCAGCCCTTACAATGAGCAGTTCTTC. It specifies CASSGSGSPYNEQFF. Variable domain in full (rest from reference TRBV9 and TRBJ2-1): DSGVTQTPKHLITATGQRVTLRCSPRSGDLSVYWYQQSLDQGLQFLIQYYNGEERAKGNILERFSAQQFPDLHSELNLSSLELGDSALYFCASSGSGSPYNEQFFGPGTRLTVL.

CDR3 sequence (DNA): TGTGCCAGCAGCGATGGGGGGTACCAAGAGACCCAGTACTTC. This sequence encodes CASSDGGYQETQYF. This chain links TRBV9 with TRBJ2-5, with TRBD2 as a possible D gene (6 bases). Trimming pared 3 bases from V and 0 bases from J, leaving 9 bases between. The length of the CDR3 is 14 residues. From germline, CDR1 is SGDLS and CDR2 YYNGEE.